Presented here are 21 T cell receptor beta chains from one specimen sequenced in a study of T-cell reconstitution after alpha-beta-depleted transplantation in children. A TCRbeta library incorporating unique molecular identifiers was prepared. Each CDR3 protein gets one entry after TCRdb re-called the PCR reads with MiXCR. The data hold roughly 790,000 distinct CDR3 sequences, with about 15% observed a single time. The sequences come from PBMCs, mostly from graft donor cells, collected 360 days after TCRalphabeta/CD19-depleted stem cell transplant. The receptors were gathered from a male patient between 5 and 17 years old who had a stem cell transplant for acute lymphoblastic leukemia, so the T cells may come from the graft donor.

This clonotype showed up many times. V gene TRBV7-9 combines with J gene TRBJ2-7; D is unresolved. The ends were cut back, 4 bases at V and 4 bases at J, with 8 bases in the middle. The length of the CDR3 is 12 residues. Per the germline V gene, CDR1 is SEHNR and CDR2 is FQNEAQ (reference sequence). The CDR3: CASSSQRYEQYF. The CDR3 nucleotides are TGTGCCAGCAGCTCCCAGAGGTACGAGCAGTACTTC. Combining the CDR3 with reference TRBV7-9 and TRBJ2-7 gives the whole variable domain DTGVSQNPRHKITKRGQNVTFRCDPISEHNRLYWYRQTLGQGPEFLTYFQNEAQLEKSRLLSDRFSAERPKGSFSTLEIQRTEQGDSAMYLCASSSQRYEQYFGPGTRLTVT.

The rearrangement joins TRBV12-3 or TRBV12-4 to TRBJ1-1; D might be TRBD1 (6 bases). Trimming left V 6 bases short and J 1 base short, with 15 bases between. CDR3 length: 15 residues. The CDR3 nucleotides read TGTGCCAGCAGATCGACAGGTGGTGCGAACACTGAAGCTTTCTTT. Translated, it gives CASRSTGGANTEAFF.

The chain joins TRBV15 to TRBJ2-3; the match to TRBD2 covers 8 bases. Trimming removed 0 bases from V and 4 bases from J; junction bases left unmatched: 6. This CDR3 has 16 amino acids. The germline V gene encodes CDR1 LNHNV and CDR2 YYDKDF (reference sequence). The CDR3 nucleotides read TGTGCCACCAGCAGAGATCCGAGCGGGAGCTCAGATACGCAGTATTTT. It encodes CATSRDPSGSSDTQYF. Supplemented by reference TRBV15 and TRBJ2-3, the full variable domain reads DAMVIQNPRYQVTQFGKPVTLSCSQTLNHNVMYWYQQKSSQAPKLLFHYYDKDFNNEADTPDNFQSRRPNTSFCFLDIRSPGLGDTAMYLCATSRDPSGSSDTQYFGPGTRLTVL.

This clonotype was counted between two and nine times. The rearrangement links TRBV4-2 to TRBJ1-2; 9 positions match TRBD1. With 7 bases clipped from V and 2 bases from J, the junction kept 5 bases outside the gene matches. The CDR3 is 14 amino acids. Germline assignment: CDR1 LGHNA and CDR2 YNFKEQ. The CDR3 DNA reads TGTGCCAGCACAAGGACAGGGGCGAACTATGGCTACACCTTC. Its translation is CASTRTGANYGYTF.

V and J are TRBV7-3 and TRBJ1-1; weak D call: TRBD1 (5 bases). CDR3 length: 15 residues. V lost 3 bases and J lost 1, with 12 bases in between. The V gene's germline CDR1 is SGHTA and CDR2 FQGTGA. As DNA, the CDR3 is TGTGCCAGCAGCTTTCGACAGAGAGAGAACACTGAAGCTTTCTTT. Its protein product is CASSFRQRENTEAFF.

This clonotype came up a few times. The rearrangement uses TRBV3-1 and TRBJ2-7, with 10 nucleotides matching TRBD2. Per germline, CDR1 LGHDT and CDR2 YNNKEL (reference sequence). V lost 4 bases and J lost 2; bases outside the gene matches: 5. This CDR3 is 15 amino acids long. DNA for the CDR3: TGTGCCAGCAGCCCCACTAGCGGGGAAGCCTACGAGCAGTACTTC. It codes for CASSPTSGEAYEQYF.

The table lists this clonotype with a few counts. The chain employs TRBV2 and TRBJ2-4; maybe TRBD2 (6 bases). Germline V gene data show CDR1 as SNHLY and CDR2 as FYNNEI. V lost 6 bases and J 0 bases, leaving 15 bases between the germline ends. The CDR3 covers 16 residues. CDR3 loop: CASSRETGLAKNIQYF. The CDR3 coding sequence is TGTGCCAGCAGCCGTGAGACGGGACTAGCCAAAAACATTCAGTACTTC.

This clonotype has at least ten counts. The CDR3 sequence: CASSQTVRGGELFF. DNA for the CDR3: TGCGCCAGCAGTCAGACCGTCCGGGGCGGGGAGCTGTTTTTT. V is TRBV5-1 and J is TRBJ2-2; TRBD2 is a possible D gene (5 bases). There are 14 residues in the CDR3. The V gene's germline CDR1 is SGHRS and CDR2 YFSETQ. V lost 5 bases and J 7 bases, leaving 15 bases between the germline ends.

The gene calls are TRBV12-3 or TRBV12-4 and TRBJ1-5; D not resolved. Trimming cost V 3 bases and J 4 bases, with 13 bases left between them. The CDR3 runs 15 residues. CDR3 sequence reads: CASSLSGPQNQPQHF. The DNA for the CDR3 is TGTGCCAGCAGTTTGTCTGGTCCACAAAATCAGCCCCAGCATTTT.

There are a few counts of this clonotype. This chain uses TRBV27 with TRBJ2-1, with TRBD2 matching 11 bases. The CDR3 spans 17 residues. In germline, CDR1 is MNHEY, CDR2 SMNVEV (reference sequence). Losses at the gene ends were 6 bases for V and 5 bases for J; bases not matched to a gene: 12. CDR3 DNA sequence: TGTGCCAGCAGACCCCTAACTAGCGGGAGTATCGACAATGAGCAGTTCTTC. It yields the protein CASRPLTSGSIDNEQFF.

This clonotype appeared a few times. CDR3 in DNA: TGTGCCAGCAGTCCCTATCGGCTAGCGGGAAAGGGAACCGGGGAGCTGTTTTTT. This gives the protein CASSPYRLAGKGTGELFF. The chain recombines TRBV6-1 with TRBJ2-2; 9 positions match TRBD2. CDR1 is MNHNS, CDR2 SASEGT, per germline. This CDR3 comprises 18 residues. Losses at the gene ends were 5 bases for V and 5 bases for J; bases not matched to a gene: 15.

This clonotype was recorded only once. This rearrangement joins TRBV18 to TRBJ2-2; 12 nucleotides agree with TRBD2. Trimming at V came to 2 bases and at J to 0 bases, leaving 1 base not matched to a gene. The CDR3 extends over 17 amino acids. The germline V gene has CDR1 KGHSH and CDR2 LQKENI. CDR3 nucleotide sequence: TGTGCCAGCTCACCAAGGACTAGCGGGGCGAACACCGGGGAGCTGTTTTTT. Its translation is CASSPRTSGANTGELFF.

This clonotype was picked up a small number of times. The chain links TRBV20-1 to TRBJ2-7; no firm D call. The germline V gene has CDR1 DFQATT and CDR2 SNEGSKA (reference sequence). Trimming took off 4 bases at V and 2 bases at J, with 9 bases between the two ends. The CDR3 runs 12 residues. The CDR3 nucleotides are TGCAGTGCTAAGAAATCTCCCTACGAGCAGTACTTC. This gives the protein CSAKKSPYEQYF.

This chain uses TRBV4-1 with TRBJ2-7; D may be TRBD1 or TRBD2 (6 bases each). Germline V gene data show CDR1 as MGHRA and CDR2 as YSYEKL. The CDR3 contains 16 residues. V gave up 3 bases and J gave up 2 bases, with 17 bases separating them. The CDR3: CASSHGPGAQTYEQYF. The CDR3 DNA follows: TGCGCCAGCAGCCATGGCCCGGGGGCCCAGACCTACGAGCAGTACTTC.

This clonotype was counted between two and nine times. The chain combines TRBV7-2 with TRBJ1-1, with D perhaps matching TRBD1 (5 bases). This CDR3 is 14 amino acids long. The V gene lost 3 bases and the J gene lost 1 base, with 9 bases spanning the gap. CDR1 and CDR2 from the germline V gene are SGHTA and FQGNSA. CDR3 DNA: TGTGCCAGCAGCTTGGGGGTGGGGAACACTGAAGCTTTCTTT. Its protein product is CASSLGVGNTEAFF.

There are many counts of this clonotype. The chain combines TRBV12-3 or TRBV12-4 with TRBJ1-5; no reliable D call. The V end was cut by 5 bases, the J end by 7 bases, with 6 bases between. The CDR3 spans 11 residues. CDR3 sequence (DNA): TGTGCCAGCAGTACCGGGCAGCCCCAGCATTTT. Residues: CASSTGQPQHF.

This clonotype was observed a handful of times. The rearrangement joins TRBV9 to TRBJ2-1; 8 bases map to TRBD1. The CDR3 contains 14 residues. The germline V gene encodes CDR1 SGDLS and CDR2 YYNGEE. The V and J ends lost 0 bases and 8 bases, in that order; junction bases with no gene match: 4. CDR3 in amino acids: CASSVGQGAHEQFF. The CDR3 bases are TGTGCCAGCAGCGTAGGGCAGGGGGCACATGAGCAGTTCTTC.

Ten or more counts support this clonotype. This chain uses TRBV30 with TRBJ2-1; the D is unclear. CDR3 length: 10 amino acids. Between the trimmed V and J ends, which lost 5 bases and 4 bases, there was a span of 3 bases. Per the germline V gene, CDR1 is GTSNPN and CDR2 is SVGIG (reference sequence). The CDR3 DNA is TGTGCCTGGGAATACAATGAGCAGTTCTTC. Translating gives CAWEYNEQFF.

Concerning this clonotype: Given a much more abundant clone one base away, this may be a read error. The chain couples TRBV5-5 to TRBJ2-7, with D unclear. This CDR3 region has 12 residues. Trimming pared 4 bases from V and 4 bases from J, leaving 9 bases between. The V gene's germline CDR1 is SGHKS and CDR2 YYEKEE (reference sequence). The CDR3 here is CASSTRQYEQYF. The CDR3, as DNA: TGTGCCAGCAGCACCCGGCAGTACGAGCAGTACTTC.

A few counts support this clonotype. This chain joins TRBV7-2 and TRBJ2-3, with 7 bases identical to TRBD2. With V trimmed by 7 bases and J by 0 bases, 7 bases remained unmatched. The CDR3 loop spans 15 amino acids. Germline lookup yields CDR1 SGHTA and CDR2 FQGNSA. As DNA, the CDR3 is TGTGCCAGCAAAATGACTAGCTTCAGCACAGATACGCAGTATTTT. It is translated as CASKMTSFSTDTQYF.

DNA for the CDR3: TGCAGCGTAAGACAGGGTAGGCGGGAGAAGACCAAAAACATTCAGTACTTC. Translation gives CSVRQGRREKTKNIQYF. The rearrangement uses TRBV29-1 and TRBJ2-4; D assignment may be TRBD1 or TRBD2 (7 bases each). Germline values: CDR1 SQVTM, CDR2 ANQGSEA. The CDR3 runs to 17 residues. Between the trimmed V and J ends, which lost 6 bases and 2 bases, there was a span of 23 bases.